The 21 T cell receptor beta chains below come from one sample, sequenced in a study of beta chain features in type 1 diabetes. Expressed TCRB transcripts were sequenced because the isolated RNA had all been reverse transcribed beforehand. The repertoire was sequenced with immunoSEQ multiplex PCR; TCRdb's copy has only in-frame clones and lacks some. The sample includes hundreds of thousands of clones, around an eighth of them seen just once. Findings and caveats of the study: In all four CD4+ subsets, TCRB CDR3 length was significantly, moderately reduced in type 1 diabetes.

What these receptors recognize is not known. The material sequenced was naive CD4+ T cells from blood. Source of these receptors: a man younger than 35 with type 1 diabetes.

This rearrangement joins TRBV5-1 to TRBJ2-2, with D unclear. With 0 bases removed from V and 7 bases from J, the gap between germline ends came to 7 bases. The CDR3 extends over 13 amino acids. Germline loops: CDR1 SGHRS, CDR2 YFSETQ. The CDR3 bases are TGCGCCAGCAGCTTGGAGGCTAGCGGGGAGCTGTTTTTT. This gives the protein CASSLEASGELFF.

The rearrangement links TRBV29-1 to TRBJ2-3; D gene ambiguous. Germline V gives CDR1 SQVTM, CDR2 ANQGSEA. Trimming pared 6 bases from V and 4 bases from J, leaving 14 bases between. This CDR3 spans 13 amino acids. The chain's CDR3 is CSVDKAFADTQYF. The CDR3 DNA reads as TGCAGCGTCGATAAAGCTTTCGCAGATACGCAGTATTTT.

This clone was detected a few times. V gene TRBV9 combines with J gene TRBJ1-1, with D tentatively TRBD1 (5 bases). The CDR3 sequence is 17 residues long. Germline V lookup: CDR1 SGDLS, CDR2 YYNGEE. V was cut by 0 bases and J by 5 bases, with 20 bases left in between. CDR3 coding DNA: TGTGCCAGCAGCGTAGACAGCGTGACAGTAATTAGAACTGAAGCTTTCTTT. It codes for CASSVDSVTVIRTEAFF. The whole variable domain, remainder taken from reference TRBV9 and TRBJ1-1, is DSGVTQTPKHLITATGQRVTLRCSPRSGDLSVYWYQQSLDQGLQFLIQYYNGEERAKGNILERFSAQQFPDLHSELNLSSLELGDSALYFCASSVDSVTVIRTEAFFGQGTRLTVV.

This sequence joins TRBV7-6 and TRBJ2-7; D possibly matches TRBD1 or TRBD2 (5 bases each). The CDR3 totals 16 residues. Trimming stripped 5 bases from V and 0 bases from J, with 17 bases between. Germline-derived CDR1 and CDR2 are SGHVS and FNYEAQ. CDR3 protein: CASSATGTPNSYEQYF. The CDR3 nucleotides are TGTGCCAGCAGCGCTACCGGGACCCCCAACTCCTACGAGCAGTACTTC.

The chain is built from TRBV7-3 and TRBJ1-1; D is uncertain. The germline V and J ends were trimmed by 1 base and 6 bases, with 9 bases remaining between them. Germline V gives CDR1 SGHTA, CDR2 FQGTGA. This CDR3 has 13 amino acids. The CDR3 is CASSLNLWSEAFF. The CDR3 nucleotides are TGTGCCAGCAGCTTAAACCTGTGGTCTGAAGCTTTCTTT. Variable domain in full (rest from reference TRBV7-3 and TRBJ1-1): GAGVSQTPSNKVTEKGKYVELRCDPISGHTALYWYRQSLGQGPEFLIYFQGTGAADDSGLPNDRFFAVRPEGSVSTLKIQRTERGDSAVYLCASSLNLWSEAFFGQGTRLTVV.

This clone turned up a few times. The V gene is TRBV9, the J gene TRBJ1-6; D not certain. Trimming stripped 4 bases from V and 6 bases from J, with 14 bases between. The CDR3 contains 15 residues. Germline V gene lookup returns CDR1 SGDLS and CDR2 YYNGEE. The CDR3 region has the DNA TGTGCCAGCAGCTCACGGACGGTATCTAATTCACCCCTCCACTTT. It specifies CASSSRTVSNSPLHF.

J is TRBJ1-5 and V is TRBV6-5; possible D gene TRBD1, 5 bases. The CDR3 runs to 15 residues. Trimming took off 6 bases at V and 2 bases at J, with 14 bases between the two ends. Germline lookup yields CDR1 MNHEY and CDR2 SVGAGI. In DNA, the CDR3 is TGTGCCAGCAGCCTGGTGGGGGGAGGCAATCAGCCCCAGCATTTT. It translates to CASSLVGGGNQPQHF.

For this clone: This same CDR3 is encoded by further DNA sequences in the sample. The CDR3 sequence: CASSYSGTGNYGYTF. For the CDR3, the DNA is TGTGCCAGCAGTTACTCAGGGACAGGGAACTATGGCTACACCTTC. The rearrangement uses TRBV6-5 and TRBJ1-2, with 9 positions matching TRBD1. Germline trimming cut 0 bases from V and 2 bases from J; bases unmatched to any gene: 1. This CDR3 region has 15 residues. The germline gives CDR1 MNHEY, CDR2 SVGAGI.

A remark on this clone: At one of its ends the junction is not consistent with the germline gene, which may arise from a read error. The genes are TRBV25-1 and TRBJ2-7; 9 bases are a match to TRBD1. CDR3 length: 12 amino acids. Germline V gene sequence: CDR1 MGHDK, CDR2 SYGVNS. CDR3 bases: TGTGCCAGCAGTGGGGACAGGGTGGTTGAGCACTTC. Protein: CASSGDRVVEHF.

J is TRBJ1-1 and V is TRBV11-1, with a weak D call TRBD1 (6 bases). Germline CDR1 reads SGHAT; CDR2 reads FQDESV (reference sequence). This CDR3 region has 15 residues. V lost 5 bases to trimming and J lost 0 bases, with 13 bases between them. In nucleotides, the CDR3 is TGTGCCAGCAGCCAAAGACAGGCCCTGAACACTGAAGCTTTCTTT. This gives the protein CASSQRQALNTEAFF.

This clone has only a few counts. This chain links TRBV7-2 with TRBJ2-1; 7 bases agree with TRBD2. V dropped 1 base and J dropped 4; count of bases not matched to a gene: 10. The CDR3 runs to 17 residues. In germline, CDR1 is SGHTA, CDR2 FQGNSA. CDR3 DNA: TGTGCCAGCAGCTTAGAGGCTAGCGGATGGAAATACAATGAGCAGTTCTTC. Translation gives CASSLEASGWKYNEQFF.

This clone was seen more than once but under ten times. The chain has TRBV29-1 and TRBJ2-3; D unclear. The CDR3 length is 14 residues. V shed 3 bases and J shed 1 base, with 11 bases lying between them. From germline, CDR1 is SQVTM and CDR2 ANQGSEA. In DNA form, the CDR3 reads TGCAGCGTTGATGACACCGCTGGCACAGATACGCAGTATTTT. This codes for CSVDDTAGTDTQYF.

This clone was seen more than once but under ten times. This chain joins TRBV4-1 and TRBJ1-1; D not resolved. Germline CDR1 is MGHRA and CDR2 is YSYEKL. V was pared by 0 bases and J by 1 base, with 3 bases between. This CDR3 is 13 amino acids long. For the CDR3, the DNA is TGCGCCAGCAGCCAAGATCCGAACACTGAAGCTTTCTTT. As protein: CASSQDPNTEAFF.

This clone was detected only a few times. V is TRBV7-3 and J is TRBJ2-3; D may be TRBD2 (5 bases). CDR3 size: 14 residues. The germline V and J ends were trimmed by 0 bases and 2 bases, with 6 bases remaining between them. Germline V CDR1 and CDR2: SGHTA, FQGTGA. CDR3 nucleotide sequence: TGTGCCAGCAGCTTAACCGGGGACACAGATACGCAGTATTTT. The encoded protein is CASSLTGDTDTQYF.

The chain uses TRBV30 and TRBJ2-3; D gene ambiguous. The ends were cut back, 0 bases at V and 2 bases at J, with 15 bases in the middle. The germline V gene encodes CDR1 GTSNPN and CDR2 SVGIG (reference sequence). This CDR3 has 16 amino acids. The chain's CDR3 is CAWSVQLTRHTDTQYF. CDR3 coding DNA: TGTGCCTGGAGTGTACAACTTACCAGGCACACAGATACGCAGTATTTT.

This chain links TRBV4-1 with TRBJ1-2, with 9 bases matching TRBD1. After removal of 8 bases from V and 8 bases from J, the junction contained 12 bases not matched to a gene. The CDR3 is made up of 14 amino acids. The germline V gene has CDR1 MGHRA and CDR2 YSYEKL. The chain's CDR3 is CASYPGGTGMGYTF. CDR3 sequence (DNA): TGCGCCAGCTACCCGGGCGGGACAGGGATGGGCTACACCTTC.

This rearrangement joins TRBV6-5 to TRBJ1-4; D unresolved. The CDR3 has 15 amino acids. Germline V gene sequence: CDR1 MNHEY, CDR2 SVGAGI. The V end lost 4 bases, the J end lost 5 bases, and 14 bases lay between the germline ends. CDR3 DNA: TGTGCCAGCAGTTCCCCCGCGGCGGGGAATGAAAAACTGTTTTTT. Translating gives CASSSPAAGNEKLFF.

J is TRBJ2-5 and V is TRBV11-2; unclear D gene. Trimming removed 3 bases at V and 5 bases at J, with 7 bases between. The germline V gene has CDR1 SGHAT and CDR2 FQNNGV. CDR3 length: 12 residues. The CDR3 loop is CASSFLGETQYF. For the CDR3, the DNA is TGTGCCAGCAGCTTCCTAGGGGAGACCCAGTACTTC.

The V call is TRBV4-1, the J call TRBJ2-7; D remains unclear. This CDR3 spans 14 amino acids. Germline lookup yields CDR1 MGHRA and CDR2 YSYEKL. Trimming removed 1 base from V and 3 bases from J, with 10 bases in between. The CDR3 region has the DNA TGCGCCAGCAGCCAAGCCCGCGACCTCTACGAGCAGTACTTC. This sequence encodes CASSQARDLYEQYF.

In this sample, this clone turned up a few times. The rearrangement uses TRBV2 and TRBJ2-1, with D uncertain. CDR1 is SNHLY, CDR2 FYNNEI, per germline. CDR3 length: 13 amino acids. V gave up 8 bases and J gave up 5 bases, with 13 bases separating them. Here the CDR3 reads CASRRTGDNEQFF. CDR3 coding DNA: TGTGCCAGCCGTCGGACCGGAGACAATGAGCAGTTCTTC.

This clone turned up a few times. This chain links TRBV10-3 with TRBJ2-2; D gene ambiguous. CDR1 is ENHRY and CDR2 is SYGVKD in the germline V gene. The CDR3 is 14 amino acids. With 0 bases removed from V and 4 bases from J, the gap between germline ends came to 6 bases. The CDR3 loop is CAISESVSTGELFF. Here the CDR3 DNA reads TGTGCCATCAGTGAGTCCGTCAGCACCGGGGAGCTGTTTTTT.